The 11 T cell receptor beta chains given below trace back to one sample, sequenced in a study of cytomegalovirus exposure and HLA in healthy donors. This PCR relied on a set of 60 Vbeta primers and 13 Jbeta primers. TCRdb's copy holds only in-frame clones and misses some; the assay was immunoSEQ multiplex PCR. Of some 140,000 clones in the sample, 70% to 80% were seen once. The sample comprised PBMCs. These receptors all come from a woman aged 45 to 65 in good health and CMV-seropositive.

The chain couples TRBV5-4 to TRBJ2-5, with 13 bases identical to TRBD2. Trimming removed 4 bases from V and 5 bases from J; junction bases left unmatched: 8. This CDR3 has 16 residues. Germline CDR1 reads SGHNT; CDR2 reads YYREEE (reference sequence). In nucleotides, the CDR3 is TGTGCCAGCAGCAGGACTAGCGGGGGTAGATTGGAGACCCAGTACTTC. Residues: CASSRTSGGRLETQYF.

Only a few counts were recorded for this clone. In the same sample, other DNA sequences code for this CDR3. This chain connects TRBV11-2 to TRBJ2-3; 9 nucleotides line up with TRBD2. CDR3 length: 14 residues. Losses at the gene ends were 5 bases for V and 3 bases for J; bases not matched to a gene: 3. Germline values: CDR1 SGHAT, CDR2 FQNNGV. The CDR3 DNA follows: TGTGCCAGCAGCCCGGGACTAGCAACAGATACGCAGTATTTT. It yields the protein CASSPGLATDTQYF.

This chain connects TRBV11-2 to TRBJ1-4; D ambiguous. The CDR3 has 12 residues. The V end was cut by 3 bases, the J end by 8 bases, with 7 bases between. Germline V gene lookup returns CDR1 SGHAT and CDR2 FQNNGV. The CDR3 loop reads CASSFGGEKLFF. The CDR3 nucleotides are TGTGCCAGCAGCTTCGGAGGGGAAAAACTGTTTTTT.

The chain links TRBV6-6 to TRBJ2-7, with TRBD1 as a possible D gene (5 bases). From germline, CDR1 is MNHNY and CDR2 SVGAGI (reference sequence). Trimming left V 0 bases short and J 2 bases short, with 11 bases between. CDR3 size: 15 residues. CDR3 protein: CASSYSTRVTYEQYF. The CDR3 coding sequence is TGTGCCAGCAGTTACTCGACCAGGGTCACCTACGAGCAGTACTTC.

V and J are TRBV18 and TRBJ2-7; no reliable D call. V lost 3 bases and J lost 3, with 6 bases in between. The CDR3 extends over 12 amino acids. The germline V gene encodes CDR1 KGHSH and CDR2 LQKENI. CDR3 nucleotides: TGTGCCAGCTCACCCAGCGTCTACGAGCAGTACTTC. This gives the protein CASSPSVYEQYF.

This chain connects TRBV5-1 to TRBJ2-1, with D possibly TRBD2 on 6 matching bases. Germline assignment: CDR1 SGHRS and CDR2 YFSETQ. The CDR3 totals 18 residues. V was shortened by 7 bases and J by 1 base, with 24 bases between the two germline ends. The DNA of the CDR3 is TGCGCCAGCTCAATGTGGTTGGCGGGGCTTAGTTCCTACAATGAGCAGTTCTTC. Its protein is CASSMWLAGLSSYNEQFF.

The V call is TRBV5-6, the J call TRBJ1-2; D unclear. Trimming pared 5 bases from V and 8 bases from J, leaving 16 bases between. The CDR3 contains 13 residues. Germline CDR1 is SGHDT and CDR2 is YYEEEE. This chain's CDR3 is CASRPWGVSGYTF. The CDR3 DNA reads as TGTGCCAGCAGACCCTGGGGAGTCAGCGGCTACACCTTC.

This clone was counted a few times. The chain links TRBV19 to TRBJ2-3; 11 nucleotides match TRBD2. CDR1 LNHDA and CDR2 SQIVND come from the germline V gene (reference sequence). J was trimmed by 5 bases and V by 7 bases; bases with no gene match: 8. The CDR3 sequence is 15 residues long. The CDR3 sequence: CASIPSSGGRDTQYF. In DNA form, the CDR3 reads TGTGCCAGTATTCCTTCTAGCGGGGGGAGAGATACGCAGTATTTT.

The chain employs TRBV6-5 and TRBJ1-4, with 7 bases aligning to TRBD1. CDR1 is MNHEY, CDR2 SVGAGI, per germline. V gave up 4 bases and J gave up 0 bases; unmatched junction bases: 5. This CDR3 spans 16 amino acids. The CDR3 DNA follows: TGTGCCAGCAGTTTTGGGACAGCTGCAACTAATGAAAAACTGTTTTTT. This gives the protein CASSFGTAATNEKLFF.

The V call is TRBV28, the J call TRBJ1-6; D possibly corresponds to TRBD1 (6 bases). The germline gives CDR1 MDHEN, CDR2 SYDVKM. Trimming removed 5 bases from V and 8 bases from J, with 13 bases in between. The CDR3 consists of 14 residues. The CDR3 bases are TGTGCCAGCAGTCTCACAGGGTTGGATTCACCCCTCCACTTT. It encodes CASSLTGLDSPLHF.

J is TRBJ2-1 and V is TRBV25-1, with 10 bases fitting TRBD2. The V gene end was trimmed by 5 bases and the J gene end by 8 bases; junction bases not matched to a gene: 12. The CDR3 spans 16 residues. CDR1 is MGHDK and CDR2 is SYGVNS in the germline V gene. The CDR3 nucleotides are TGTGCCAGCAGTCCCTTTCTAGCGGGGGAGGGTGATGAGCAGTTCTTC. It encodes CASSPFLAGEGDEQFF.